These 27 T cell receptor beta chains were sequenced from one sample in a study of T cells in Graves' hyperthyroidism and ophthalmopathy. The TCR beta CDR3 regions underwent amplification using RNA transcripts as the source. First-round RT-PCR with HTBI primers amplified the TCR CDR3 region. In TCRdb, the multiplex PCR reads were re-called with MiXCR into one record per CDR3 protein. The profile shows around 340,000 distinct CDR3 sequences, over 11% of them singletons. Material for sequencing was blood. The receptors here all came from a woman aged 25 to 39 with Graves' hyperthyroidism.

The chain recombines TRBV29-1 with TRBJ2-7; D is uncertain. The CDR3 has 13 residues. The germline CDR1 and CDR2 sequences are SQVTM and ANQGSEA. The V end lost 5 bases, the J end lost 4 bases, and 15 bases lay between the germline ends. CDR3 in amino acids: CSVLVVGSYEQYF. The CDR3 nucleotides read TGCAGCGTTTTGGTGGTGGGATCGTACGAGCAGTACTTC.

This clonotype was counted only a few times. In this CDR3 the conserved last residue, phenylalanine or tryptophan, is missing, so a read error is likely. This sequence joins TRBV12-3 or TRBV12-4 and TRBJ2-1; perhaps TRBD1 as D (5 bases). V dropped 7 bases and J dropped 0 bases, with 13 bases sitting between them. The length of the CDR3 is 15 residues. The CDR3 region has the DNA TGTGCCAGCAACACGGACATGGGCTCCTACAATGAGCAGTTCCTC. Its translation is CASNTDMGSYNEQFL.

This clonotype showed up many times. V gene TRBV7-9 combines with J gene TRBJ2-1; D is uncertain. The CDR3 contains 12 residues. Per germline, CDR1 SEHNR and CDR2 FQNEAQ (reference sequence). V was cut by 3 bases and J by 10 bases, with 10 bases left in between. CDR3 bases: TGTGCCAGCAGCTTTGAGGAGCACGAGCAGTTCTTC. This sequence encodes CASSFEEHEQFF.

This clonotype was detected only a few times. The rearrangement joins TRBV7-2 to TRBJ1-1, with a tentative D call TRBD1 (6 bases). Germline assignment: CDR1 SGHTA and CDR2 FQGNSA. The V end lost 3 bases, the J end lost 5 bases, and 10 bases lay between the germline ends. The CDR3 is 13 amino acids. The DNA of the CDR3 is TGTGCCAGCAGCTTCTTAGGGGGGACTGAAGCTTTCTTT. The encoded protein is CASSFLGGTEAFF.

This clonotype turned up a few times. CDR3 nucleotides: TGCAGCGTTCTCGGATCTAGCACAGATACGCAGTATTTT. It specifies CSVLGSSTDTQYF. The gene calls are TRBV29-1 and TRBJ2-3; no clear D. The germline gives CDR1 SQVTM, CDR2 ANQGSEA. Between the trimmed V and J ends, which lost 5 bases and 0 bases, there was a span of 9 bases. The CDR3 has 13 amino acids.

The chain links TRBV7-2 to TRBJ2-3; D perhaps matches TRBD2 (6 bases). V was pared by 5 bases and J by 2 bases, with 17 bases between. The length of the CDR3 is 16 residues. Germline assignment: CDR1 SGHTA and CDR2 FQGNSA. This CDR3 reads CASSAPQIAVTDTQYF. CDR3 DNA sequence: TGTGCCAGCAGCGCCCCCCAAATAGCGGTCACAGATACGCAGTATTTT.

This clonotype was counted between two and nine times. This chain joins TRBV6-1 and TRBJ2-3, with D tentatively TRBD2 (6 bases). The CDR3 extends over 13 amino acids. Germline CDR1 MNHNS, CDR2 SASEGT. V gave up 8 bases and J gave up 5 bases, with 14 bases separating them. For the CDR3, the DNA is TGTGCCAGCGGAGGAGGGGCGGGAGATACGCAGTATTTT. Its translation: CASGGGAGDTQYF.

The chain carries TRBV28 and TRBJ1-6, with unresolved D. Germline CDR1 and CDR2: MDHEN and SYDVKM. The V end was cut by 2 bases, the J end by 3 bases, with 5 bases between. This CDR3 has 14 residues. DNA for the CDR3: TGTGCCAGCAGTTTAGCGGACTATAATTCACCCCTCCACTTT. Protein: CASSLADYNSPLHF.

About this clonotype: This could be a read error, since a much larger clone is one nucleotide away. The chain has TRBV6-2 or TRBV6-3 and TRBJ2-2, with D perhaps matching TRBD1 (5 bases). Germline assignment: CDR1 MNHEY and CDR2 SVGEGT. The CDR3 runs 14 residues. V lost 2 bases, J lost 2 bases, and 6 bases lay in between. The CDR3 protein is CASSYDSNTGELFF. The CDR3, as DNA: TGTGCCAGCAGTTACGACAGTAACACCGGGGAGCTGTTTTTT.

This clonotype was counted many times. V and J are TRBV6-1 and TRBJ2-1; D ambiguous. With 6 bases removed from V and 8 bases from J, the gap between germline ends came to 20 bases. CDR3 length equals 15 residues. CDR1 is MNHNS and CDR2 is SASEGT in the germline V gene. CDR3 nucleotides: TGTGCCAGCAGGCCCAGTTTGGGCTCACCCGATGAGCAGTTCTTC. The encoded protein is CASRPSLGSPDEQFF.

The chain has TRBV12-3 or TRBV12-4 and TRBJ2-7; 11 bases align to TRBD1. The CDR3 loop spans 14 amino acids. Unmatched junction bases numbered 8, after V lost 7 bases and J lost 6 bases. The CDR3 reads CASKGRTGGVEQYF. CDR3 bases: TGTGCCAGCAAGGGGCGGACAGGGGGCGTCGAGCAGTACTTC.

About this clonotype: With a much larger clone just one base away, this may be a read error. This CDR3 is missing its conserved last phenylalanine or tryptophan, likely due to a read error. The V call is TRBV9, the J call TRBJ2-5, with D perhaps matching TRBD1 (6 bases). This CDR3 has 15 residues. CDR1 is SGDLS and CDR2 is YYNGEE in the germline V gene. With 0 bases removed from V and 5 bases from J, the gap between germline ends came to 14 bases. The CDR3 spells CASSVVPGAGETQYS. CDR3 bases: TGTGCCAGCAGCGTAGTTCCAGGGGCCGGGGAGACCCAGTACTCC.

This clonotype has a count of ten or more. V and J are TRBV12-3 or TRBV12-4 and TRBJ1-1, with 7 bases aligning to TRBD1. This CDR3 contains 14 residues. V dropped 6 bases and J dropped 0; count of bases not matched to a gene: 4. The DNA for the CDR3 is TGTGCCAGCAGGGGGGACAGCATGAACACTGAAGCTTTCTTT. Encoded protein: CASRGDSMNTEAFF.

A few counts support this clonotype. The limits of the CDR3 on the DNA are not certain, so only TCRdb's listed CDR3 is given. The chain uses TRBV5-6 and TRBJ2-2; the table assigns TRBD2, which was not confirmed against the DNA. The CDR3 has 18 amino acids, counting both end residues. Germline CDR1 is SGHDT and CDR2 is YYEEEE. CDR3 loop: CASSFLWAGDKNTGELFF.

V and J are TRBV7-8 and TRBJ1-4; D may be TRBD1 (6 bases). From germline, CDR1 is SGHVS and CDR2 FQNEAQ. This CDR3 spans 13 amino acids. V was trimmed by 4 bases and J by 8 bases, leaving 11 bases between them. The CDR3, as DNA: TGTGCCAGCAGCTCCGGACAGAGGGAAAAACTGTTTTTT. Residues: CASSSGQREKLFF.

V and J are TRBV12-3 or TRBV12-4 and TRBJ2-3, with 11 bases aligning to TRBD2. J gave up 2 bases and V 6 bases, and 7 bases lay outside the gene matches. This CDR3 is built from 16 residues. This CDR3 reads CASRELAGGFTDTQYF. DNA of the CDR3: TGTGCCAGCAGAGAGCTAGCGGGAGGATTCACAGATACGCAGTATTTT.

The rearrangement uses TRBV29-1 and TRBJ1-1, with D perhaps matching TRBD1 (6 bases). Germline V gene lookup returns CDR1 SQVTM and CDR2 ANQGSEA. This CDR3 contains 13 residues. Trimming stripped 4 bases from V and 0 bases from J, with 9 bases between. The CDR3 sequence: CSVGGGLNTEAFF. DNA of the CDR3: TGCAGCGTTGGGGGGGGGCTGAACACTGAAGCTTTCTTT. Drawing the rest from reference TRBV29-1 and TRBJ1-1, the complete variable domain is SAVISQKPSRDICQRGTSLTIQCQVDSQVTMMFWYRQQPGQSLTLIATANQGSEATYESGFVIDKFPISRPNLTFSTLTVSNMSPEDSSIYLCSVGGGLNTEAFFGQGTRLTVV.

This clonotype was detected a few times. The chain joins TRBV6-5 to TRBJ2-7, with D hard to call. Germline loops: CDR1 MNHEY, CDR2 SVGAGI. CDR3 length equals 14 residues. The V end was cut by 2 bases, the J end by 3 bases, with 11 bases between. The CDR3 loop reads CASSYGSLYYEQYF. CDR3 sequence (DNA): TGTGCCAGCAGTTACGGCTCGCTTTACTACGAGCAGTACTTC.

This clonotype was observed a few times. V and J are TRBV28 and TRBJ2-5, with D perhaps matching TRBD2 (6 bases). The CDR3 is 14 residues long. The V gene's germline CDR1 is MDHEN and CDR2 SYDVKM. The CDR3 loop reads CATLGGRGQETQYF. The CDR3 DNA sequence: TGTGCGACCTTGGGGGGTAGGGGTCAAGAGACCCAGTACTTC.

This clonotype was detected a few times. This chain connects TRBV3-1 to TRBJ2-1, with TRBD1 identical over 7 bases. The CDR3 totals 15 residues. With V trimmed by 2 bases and J by 3 bases, 4 bases remained unmatched. The germline V gene has CDR1 LGHDT and CDR2 YNNKEL (reference sequence). The CDR3: CASSQTRDSYNEQFF. The CDR3 coding sequence is TGTGCCAGCAGCCAAACCCGGGACAGCTACAATGAGCAGTTCTTC.

This chain connects TRBV28 to TRBJ1-2; D not resolved. CDR1 MDHEN and CDR2 SYDVKM come from the germline V gene. The V end was cut by 7 bases, the J end by 4 bases, with 16 bases between. The CDR3 covers 14 residues. The CDR3 spells CASNWKFPTYGYTF. The CDR3 DNA reads TGTGCCAGCAATTGGAAATTCCCCACCTATGGCTACACCTTC.

This chain joins TRBV2 and TRBJ2-2; D gene ambiguous. The CDR3 extends over 14 amino acids. Germline loops: CDR1 SNHLY, CDR2 FYNNEI. V was clipped by 3 bases and J by 4 bases, with 9 bases between them. The CDR3 sequence is CASSESTSTGELFF. The CDR3 DNA reads TGTGCCAGCAGTGAGAGCACAAGCACCGGGGAGCTGTTTTTT.

This clonotype was recorded at least ten times. The V and J genes are TRBV11-2 and TRBJ1-2; 7 bases match TRBD1. V trimming: 5 bases; J trimming: 7 bases; junction bases outside the gene matches: 7. Germline values: CDR1 SGHAT, CDR2 FQNNGV. This CDR3 comprises 13 residues. In nucleotides, the CDR3 is TGTGCCAGCAGCCATCAGGGGGGGGCTGGCTACACCTTC. Translation gives CASSHQGGAGYTF. The complete variable domain, with remaining parts taken from reference TRBV11-2 and TRBJ1-2, reads EAGVAQSPRYKIIEKRQSVAFWCNPISGHATLYWYQQILGQGPKLLIQFQNNGVVDDSQLPKDRFSAERLKGVDSTLKIQPAKLEDSAVYLCASSHQGGAGYTFGSGTRLTVV.

As to this clonotype: Given a much more abundant clone one base away, this may be a read error. V is TRBV3-1 and J is TRBJ2-1; tentative D call: TRBD2 (6 bases). The germline gives CDR1 LGHDT, CDR2 YNNKEL (reference sequence). CDR3 length: 14 amino acids. V lost 4 bases, J lost 6 bases, and 13 bases lay in between. The CDR3 coding sequence is TGTGCCAGCAGCCCCTATGGGGGAGGCAATGAGCAGTTCTTC. Encoded protein: CASSPYGGGNEQFF.

This clonotype showed up just a few times. The rearrangement joins TRBV11-1 to TRBJ2-4; D is uncertain. Germline V gene lookup returns CDR1 SGHAT and CDR2 FQDESV (reference sequence). The CDR3 runs to 16 residues. Trimming shortened V by 2 bases and J by 4 bases, and 15 bases separated the two germline ends. The CDR3 spells CASSLSSPQEKNIQYF. CDR3 DNA: TGTGCCAGCAGCTTATCCTCGCCACAAGAAAAAAACATTCAGTACTTC.

This chain uses TRBV2 with TRBJ1-2; D remains unclear. The V gene lost 1 base and the J gene lost 4 bases, with 10 bases spanning the gap. This CDR3 has 14 amino acids. Per the germline V gene, CDR1 is SNHLY and CDR2 is FYNNEI. The CDR3 is CASSEVASTYGYTF. The DNA of the CDR3 is TGTGCCAGCAGTGAAGTGGCGTCAACCTATGGCTACACCTTC. Together with reference TRBV2 and TRBJ1-2, the CDR3 gives the full variable domain: EPEVTQTPSHQVTQMGQEVILRCVPISNHLYFYWYRQILGQKVEFLVSFYNNEISEKSEIFDDQFSVERPDGSNFTLKIRSTKLEDSAMYFCASSEVASTYGYTFGSGTRLTVV.

This clonotype has just a few counts. The chain employs TRBV5-8 and TRBJ2-1; 8 positions agree with TRBD2. The CDR3 length is 12 residues. Germline-derived CDR1 and CDR2 are SGHTS and YDEGEE. V dropped 4 bases and J dropped 9; count of bases not matched to a gene: 3. CDR3 DNA: TGTGCCAGCAGCCGGGGGGGGGCTGAGCAGTTCTTC. This sequence encodes CASSRGGAEQFF.